This T cell receptor beta chain stems from a study of OX40 agonist ivuxolimab in advanced cancers. Study overall: Patients were dosed with the agonistic anti-OX40 (CD134) antibody ivuxolimab. Aged roughly 23 to 80 with a mean of 60 years, they were about 83% male.

This clone has just a few counts. Its specificity is not known. Samples were taken at baseline and on day 1 of cycles 4 and 7. Findings of the study overall: At doses 0.1 to 3.0 mg/kg, CD4+ and CD8+ clones expanded.

Clones were sequenced by immunoSEQ multiplex PCR, and TCRdb holds only the in-frame ones, with some missing. The sample yields 20,000 to 25,000 clones, approximately 82% seen once. This specimen consisted of CD4+ or CD8+ T cells sorted from blood, obtained in a trial of the OX40 agonist ivuxolimab. The receptor comes from an adult with an advanced solid tumor such as melanoma, head and neck, liver or kidney cancer.

CDR3 protein: CASSGTPSYEQYF. The DNA for the CDR3 is TGTGCCAGCAGCGGGACGCCTTCCTACGAGCAGTACTTC. The chain combines TRBV9 with TRBJ2-7, with no clear D. From germline, CDR1 is SGDLS and CDR2 YYNGEE. CDR3 size: 13 residues. The ends were cut back, 3 bases at V and 1 base at J, with 8 bases in the middle.